This T cell receptor beta chain was identified in a study of early T cells in non-severe SARS-CoV-2 infection. The CDR3 totals 11 residues. Germline V gene sequence: CDR1 DFQATT, CDR2 SNEGSKA (reference sequence). V was clipped by 6 bases and J by 6 bases; unmatched bases: 4. In the library, individual cDNA molecules carried attached unique molecular identifiers. One entry per CDR3 protein, called by TCRdb with MiXCR from the 5' RACE reads. The table includes some 40,000 distinct CDR3 sequences, 3.9% detected once. This chain connects TRBV20-1 to TRBJ2-7, with 8 bases fitting TRBD1. The TCR sequence derives from an adult who was a healthcare worker with PCR-confirmed SARS-CoV-2 infection or an uninfected control (not recorded which). Sequencing used whole blood. CDR3: CSANTGGEQYV. The CDR3, as DNA: TGCAGTGCAAATACAGGGGGCGAGCAGTACGTC.